A selection of T cell receptor beta chains follows, all from one sample in a study of lymphopenia after photon versus proton radiotherapy. The assay was immunoSEQ multiplex PCR, and TCRdb's table has in-frame clones only and misses some. Among roughly 76,000 clones listed, around 90% were seen once. The specimen comprised peripheral blood, sampled from a patient treated with photon-based radiotherapy. These TCRs come from a woman between 40 and 50 years old with cholangiocarcinoma. The CDR3 runs from the conserved cysteine through the conserved F or W. D genes are given only for firm matches. Size is omitted from some rows. Given values are once, few, many or a class for expanded clones.

d_call	cdr3_length	v_call	j_call	clone_size	cdr3_nt	cdr3_aa
.	15	TRBV11-3	TRBJ2-5	.	TGTGCCAGCAGCTTAGATAGGACGTCTGTCGAGACCCAGTACTTC	CASSLDRTSVETQYF
.	11	TRBV6-5	TRBJ1-2	.	TGTGCCAGCAGTTACGGGGGAGGCTACACCTTC	CASSYGGGYTF
TRBD1	14	TRBV5-1	TRBJ1-1	.	TGCGCCAGCAGACGGGACAGGGTGAACACTGAAGCTTTCTTT	CASRRDRVNTEAFF
.	14	TRBV11-2	TRBJ2-7	.	TGTGCCAGCAGCTTCGGGGGCAGGTCCTACGAGCAGTACTTC	CASSFGGRSYEQYF
TRBD2	16	TRBV27	TRBJ2-3	.	TGTGCCAGCAGTTATATAGCGGGGATGTTCACAGATACGCAGTATTTT	CASSYIAGMFTDTQYF
.	13	TRBV7-9	TRBJ1-5	.	TGTGCCAGCAGCTTAGCGTGGGATCAGCCCCAGCATTTT	CASSLAWDQPQHF
TRBD1	12	TRBV30	TRBJ1-1	few	TGTGCCTGGAAACAGGGGGACACTGAAGCTTTCTTT	CAWKQGDTEAFF
TRBD2	14	TRBV5-6	TRBJ2-5	.	TGTGCCAGCAGTCTAGCGGGAGAGGTAGAGACCCAGTACTTC	CASSLAGEVETQYF
TRBD1	15	TRBV11-2	TRBJ1-1	.	TGTGCCAGCAGCTCCTACGGACAGGGGGGCACTGAAGCTTTCTTT	CASSSYGQGGTEAFF
.	12	TRBV7-8	TRBJ1-1	once	TGTGCCAGCAGCTTAGGGTCGACTGAAGCTTTCTTT	CASSLGSTEAFF
TRBD2	14	TRBV2	TRBJ2-7	.	TGTGCCAGCAGTGAAGTGGGACTAGCGGGAGAGCAGTACTTC	CASSEVGLAGEQYF
.	14	TRBV12-1	TRBJ2-7	.	TGTGCCAGCAGCATCCCGTACCAATCCTACGAGCAGTACTTC	CASSIPYQSYEQYF
.	16	TRBV28	TRBJ2-2	.	TGTGCCAGCAGTTCCCACGCGGTAGTGGAGACCGGGGAGCTGTTTTTT	CASSSHAVVETGELFF
.	15	TRBV19	TRBJ2-7	.	TGTGCCAGTACCCGGCGGTCCGGGACAAGTTACGAGCAGTACTTC	CASTRRSGTSYEQYF
TRBD2	15	TRBV28	TRBJ2-5	.	TGTGCCAGCAGTTCCGGGACTAGCTCCAGAGAGACCCAGTACTTC	CASSSGTSSRETQYF
TRBD2	17	TRBV18	TRBJ2-1	.	TGTGCCAGCTCACCCCAAAGGACTAGCGGGGCCTACAATGAGCAGTTCTTC	CASSPQRTSGAYNEQFF
TRBD1	14	TRBV6-1	TRBJ2-3	.	TGTGCCAGCAGTACGGGACAGAGCACAGATACGCAGTATTTT	CASSTGQSTDTQYF
.	14	TRBV6-1	TRBJ1-6	.	TGTGCCAGCAGTGAGTACAACGGTCGATCACCCCTCCACTTT	CASSEYNGRSPLHF